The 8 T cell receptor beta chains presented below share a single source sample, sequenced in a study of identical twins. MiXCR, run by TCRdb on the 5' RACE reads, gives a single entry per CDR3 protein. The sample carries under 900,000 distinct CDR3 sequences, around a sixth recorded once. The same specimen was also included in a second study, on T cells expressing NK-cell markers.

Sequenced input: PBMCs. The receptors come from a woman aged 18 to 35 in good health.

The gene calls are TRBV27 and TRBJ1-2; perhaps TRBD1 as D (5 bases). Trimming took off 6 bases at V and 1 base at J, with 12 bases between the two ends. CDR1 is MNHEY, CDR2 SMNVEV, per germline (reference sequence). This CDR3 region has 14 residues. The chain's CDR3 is CASSRLGDNYGYTF. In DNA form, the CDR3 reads TGTGCCAGCAGCCGTTTGGGGGATAACTATGGCTACACCTTC.

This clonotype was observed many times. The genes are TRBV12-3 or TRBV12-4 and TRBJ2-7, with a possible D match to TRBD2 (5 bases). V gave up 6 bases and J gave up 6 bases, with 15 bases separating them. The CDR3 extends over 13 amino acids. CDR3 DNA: TGTGCCAGCAGCCTACGGAGGACGCTCGAGCAGTACTTC. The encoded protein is CASSLRRTLEQYF.

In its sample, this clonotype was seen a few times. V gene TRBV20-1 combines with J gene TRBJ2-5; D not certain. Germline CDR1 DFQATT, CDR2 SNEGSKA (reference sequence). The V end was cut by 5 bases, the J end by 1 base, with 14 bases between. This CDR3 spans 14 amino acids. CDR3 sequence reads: CSAVVPTTQETQYF. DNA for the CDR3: TGCAGTGCTGTGGTTCCAACCACCCAAGAGACCCAGTACTTC.

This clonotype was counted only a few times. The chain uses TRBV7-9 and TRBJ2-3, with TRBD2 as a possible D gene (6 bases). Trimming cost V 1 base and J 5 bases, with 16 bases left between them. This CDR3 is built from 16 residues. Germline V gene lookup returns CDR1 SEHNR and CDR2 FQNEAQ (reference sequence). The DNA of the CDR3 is TGTGCCAGCAGCTTAGGCACGGGGCTAGCGAGAGATACGCAGTATTTT. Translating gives CASSLGTGLARDTQYF.

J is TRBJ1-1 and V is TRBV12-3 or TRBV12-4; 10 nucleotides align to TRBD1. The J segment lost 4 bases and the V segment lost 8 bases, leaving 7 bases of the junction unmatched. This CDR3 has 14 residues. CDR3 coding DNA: TGTGCCAGCGGACAGGGGGTGTGGAGCACTGAAGCTTTCTTT. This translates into CASGQGVWSTEAFF.

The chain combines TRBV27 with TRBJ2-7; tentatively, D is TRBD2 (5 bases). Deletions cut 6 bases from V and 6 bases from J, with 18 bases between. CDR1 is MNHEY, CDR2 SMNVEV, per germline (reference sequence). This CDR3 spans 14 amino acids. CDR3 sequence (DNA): TGTGCCAGCAGGTCAAGCGGCCAGCGGAGCGAGCAGTACTTC. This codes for CASRSSGQRSEQYF.

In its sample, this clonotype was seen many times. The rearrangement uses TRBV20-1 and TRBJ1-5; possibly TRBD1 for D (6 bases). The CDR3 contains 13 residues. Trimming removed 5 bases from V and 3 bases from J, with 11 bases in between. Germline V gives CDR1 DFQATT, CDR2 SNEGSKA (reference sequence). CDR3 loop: CSAPQGFNQPQHF. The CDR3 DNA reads TGCAGTGCTCCACAGGGATTCAATCAGCCCCAGCATTTT.

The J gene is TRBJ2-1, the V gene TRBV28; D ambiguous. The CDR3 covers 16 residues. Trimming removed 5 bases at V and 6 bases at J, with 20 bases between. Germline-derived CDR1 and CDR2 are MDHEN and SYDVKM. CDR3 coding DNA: TGTGCCAGCAGTACTCGGGTTAGGACGGTCCTCAATGAGCAGTTCTTC. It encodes CASSTRVRTVLNEQFF.